This T cell receptor beta chain was observed in a study of blood T cells in healthy people across ages. Study as a whole: About one barcoded beta molecule per two T cells came from capture by template switching. Study-wide results and limits: Across samples, TCR beta diversity tracked strongly with naive T cell percentage. Possibly confounding the expanded clonotype changes was the fact that donor CMV status was unknown.

It was with a sample-barcoded 5' primer and a J-beta primer mix that a second PCR of roughly 7 to 12 cycles was run. Each sample provided no less than 2.5 million CDR3-containing paired-end reads. MiXCR, applied by TCRdb to the 5' RACE reads, yields one record per CDR3 protein. This table holds over a million distinct CDR3 sequences, approximately 63% found once. As concerns this clonotype: As yet, its antigen is unknown.

Trimming removed 6 bases at V and 0 bases at J, with 8 bases between. CDR3 length: 13 residues. Material for sequencing was blood. The clonotype comes from a young man in good health. The V gene is TRBV12-3 or TRBV12-4, the J gene TRBJ1-1; D not resolved. The CDR3 loop reads CASSHRVNTEAFF. The CDR3 DNA is TGTGCCAGCAGCCACAGAGTGAACACTGAAGCTTTCTTT.